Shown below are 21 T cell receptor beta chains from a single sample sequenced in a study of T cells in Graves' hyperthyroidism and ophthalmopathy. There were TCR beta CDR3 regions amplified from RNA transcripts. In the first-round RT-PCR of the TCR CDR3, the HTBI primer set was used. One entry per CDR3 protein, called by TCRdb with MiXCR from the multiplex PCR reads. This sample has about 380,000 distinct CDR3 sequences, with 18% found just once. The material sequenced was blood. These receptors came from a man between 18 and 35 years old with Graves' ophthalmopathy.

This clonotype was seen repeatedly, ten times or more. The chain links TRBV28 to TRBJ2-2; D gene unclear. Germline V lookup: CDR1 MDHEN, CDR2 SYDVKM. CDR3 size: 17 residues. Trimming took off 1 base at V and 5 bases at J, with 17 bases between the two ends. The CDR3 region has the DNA TGTGCCAGCAGTTTATCGGTCGGTCTAACCGATACCGGGGAGCTGTTTTTT. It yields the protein CASSLSVGLTDTGELFF. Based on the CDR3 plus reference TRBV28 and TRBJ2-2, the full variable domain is DVKVTQSSRYLVKRTGEKVFLECVQDMDHENMFWYRQDPGLGLRLIYFSYDVKMKEKGDIPEGYSVSREKKERFSLILESASTNQTSMYLCASSLSVGLTDTGELFFGEGSRLTVL.

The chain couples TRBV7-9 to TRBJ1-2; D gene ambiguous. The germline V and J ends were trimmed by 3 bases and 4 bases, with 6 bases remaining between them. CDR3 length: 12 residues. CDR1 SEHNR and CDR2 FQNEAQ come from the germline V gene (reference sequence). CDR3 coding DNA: TGTGCCAGCAGCTTCGACACCTATGGCTACACCTTC. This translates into CASSFDTYGYTF. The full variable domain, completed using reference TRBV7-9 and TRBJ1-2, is DTGVSQNPRHKITKRGQNVTFRCDPISEHNRLYWYRQTLGQGPEFLTYFQNEAQLEKSRLLSDRFSAERPKGSFSTLEIQRTEQGDSAMYLCASSFDTYGYTFGSGTRLTVV.

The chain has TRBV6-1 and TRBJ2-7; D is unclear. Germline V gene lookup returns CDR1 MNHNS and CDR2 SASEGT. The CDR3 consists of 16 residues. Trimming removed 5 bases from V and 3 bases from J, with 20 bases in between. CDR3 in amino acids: CASSTQTRTSDYEQYF. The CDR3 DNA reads TGTGCCAGCAGTACACAGACTCGAACCTCGGACTACGAGCAGTACTTC.

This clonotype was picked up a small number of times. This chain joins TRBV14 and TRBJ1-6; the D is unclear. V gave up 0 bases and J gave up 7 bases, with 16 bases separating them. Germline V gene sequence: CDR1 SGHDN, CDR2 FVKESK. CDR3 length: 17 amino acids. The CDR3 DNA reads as TGTGCCAGCAGCCAAGATCGGAGGACCTATGGGAATTCACCCCTCCACTTT. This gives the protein CASSQDRRTYGNSPLHF.

The CDR3 region has the DNA TGTGCCAGCAGCTTAGAGGCGGACGGAAACTCCTACGAGCAGTACTTC. This codes for CASSLEADGNSYEQYF. The J gene is TRBJ2-7, the V gene TRBV13; no definite D call. The CDR3 loop spans 16 amino acids. CDR1 and CDR2 from the germline V gene are PRHDT and FYEKMQ (reference sequence). Trimming took off 1 base at V and 0 bases at J, with 13 bases between the two ends. The full variable domain, in which reference TRBV13 and TRBJ2-7 provide the parts outside the CDR3, is AAGVIQSPRHLIKEKRETATLKCYPIPRHDTVYWYQQGPGQDPQFLISFYEKMQSDKGSIPDRFSAQQFSDYHSELNMSSLELGDSALYFCASSLEADGNSYEQYFGPGTRLTVT.

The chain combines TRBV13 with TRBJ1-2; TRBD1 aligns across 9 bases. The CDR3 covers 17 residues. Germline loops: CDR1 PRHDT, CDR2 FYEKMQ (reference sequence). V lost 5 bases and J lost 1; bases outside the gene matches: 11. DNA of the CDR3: TGTGCCAGCAGCCAGGCACAGGGGGCGATACTTAACTATGGCTACACCTTC. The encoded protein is CASSQAQGAILNYGYTF. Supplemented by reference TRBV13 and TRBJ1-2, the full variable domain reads AAGVIQSPRHLIKEKRETATLKCYPIPRHDTVYWYQQGPGQDPQFLISFYEKMQSDKGSIPDRFSAQQFSDYHSELNMSSLELGDSALYFCASSQAQGAILNYGYTFGSGTRLTVV.

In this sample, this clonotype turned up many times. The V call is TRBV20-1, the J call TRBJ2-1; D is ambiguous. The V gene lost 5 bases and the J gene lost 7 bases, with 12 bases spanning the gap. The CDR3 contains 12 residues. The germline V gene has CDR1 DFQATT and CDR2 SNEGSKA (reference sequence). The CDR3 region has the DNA TGCAGTGCTTCACCATGGATGAATGAGCAGTTCTTC. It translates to CSASPWMNEQFF.

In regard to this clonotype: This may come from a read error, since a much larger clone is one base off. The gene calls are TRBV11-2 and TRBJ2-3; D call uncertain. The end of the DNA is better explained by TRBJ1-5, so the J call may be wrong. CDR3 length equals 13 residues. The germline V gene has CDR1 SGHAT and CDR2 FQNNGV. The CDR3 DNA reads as TGTGCCAGCAGCTTAAACTCTGGGGATACGCAGCATTTT. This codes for CASSLNSGDTQHF.

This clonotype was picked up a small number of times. The DNA for the CDR3 is TGTGCCACCAGTGTCCCGGGACAGGGGATCTATGAGCAGTTCTTC. Protein sequence: CATSVPGQGIYEQFF. The gene calls are TRBV24-1 and TRBJ2-1; TRBD1 agrees at 10 bases. V was pared by 5 bases and J by 8 bases, with 8 bases of the junction left unmatched. CDR3 length equals 15 residues. The germline V gene encodes CDR1 KGHDR and CDR2 SFDVKD.

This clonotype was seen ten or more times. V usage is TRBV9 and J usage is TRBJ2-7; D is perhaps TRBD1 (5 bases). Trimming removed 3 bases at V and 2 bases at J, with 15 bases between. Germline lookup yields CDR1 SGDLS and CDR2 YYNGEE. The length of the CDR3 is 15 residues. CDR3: CASSASPKTAYEQYF. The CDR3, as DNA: TGTGCCAGCAGCGCATCCCCCAAGACAGCCTACGAGCAGTACTTC.

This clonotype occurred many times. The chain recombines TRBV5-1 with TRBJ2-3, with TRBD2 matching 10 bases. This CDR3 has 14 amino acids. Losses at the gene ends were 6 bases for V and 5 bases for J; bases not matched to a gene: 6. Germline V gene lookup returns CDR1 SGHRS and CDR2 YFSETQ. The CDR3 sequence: CASKSGGAEDTQYF. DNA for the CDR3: TGCGCCAGCAAGAGCGGGGGGGCAGAAGATACGCAGTATTTT.

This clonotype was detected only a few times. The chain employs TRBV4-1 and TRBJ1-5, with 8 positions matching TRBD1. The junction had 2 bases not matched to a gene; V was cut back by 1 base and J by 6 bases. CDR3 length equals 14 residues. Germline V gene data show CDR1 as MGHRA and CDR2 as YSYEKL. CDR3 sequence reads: CASSQVQGAQPQHF. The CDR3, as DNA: TGCGCCAGCAGCCAAGTGCAGGGGGCTCAGCCCCAGCATTTT.

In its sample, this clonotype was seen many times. The CDR3 spells CASSVDRDTTSEQYF. CDR3 in DNA: TGTGCCAGCAGTGTTGACCGGGACACCACGAGCGAGCAGTACTTC. The V call is TRBV6-4, the J call TRBJ2-7, with a weak D call TRBD1 (6 bases). CDR1 and CDR2 from the germline V gene are MRHNA and SNTAGT. This CDR3 is built from 15 residues. V dropped 4 bases and J dropped 6 bases, with 19 bases sitting between them.

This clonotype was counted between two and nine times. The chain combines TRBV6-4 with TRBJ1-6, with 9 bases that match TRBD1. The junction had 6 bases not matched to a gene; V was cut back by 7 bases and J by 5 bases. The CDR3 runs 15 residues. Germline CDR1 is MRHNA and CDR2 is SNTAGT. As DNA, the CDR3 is TGTGCCAGCACCGACGGACAGGGGAATAATTCACCCCTCCACTTT. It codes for CASTDGQGNNSPLHF.

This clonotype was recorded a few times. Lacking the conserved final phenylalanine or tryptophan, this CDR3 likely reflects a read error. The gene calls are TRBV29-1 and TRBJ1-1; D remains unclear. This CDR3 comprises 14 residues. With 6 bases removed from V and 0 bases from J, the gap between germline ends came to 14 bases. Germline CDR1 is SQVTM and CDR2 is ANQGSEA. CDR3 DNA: TGCAGCGTCAAACCCGCCAGCATGAACACTGAAGCTTTCCTT. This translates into CSVKPASMNTEAFL.

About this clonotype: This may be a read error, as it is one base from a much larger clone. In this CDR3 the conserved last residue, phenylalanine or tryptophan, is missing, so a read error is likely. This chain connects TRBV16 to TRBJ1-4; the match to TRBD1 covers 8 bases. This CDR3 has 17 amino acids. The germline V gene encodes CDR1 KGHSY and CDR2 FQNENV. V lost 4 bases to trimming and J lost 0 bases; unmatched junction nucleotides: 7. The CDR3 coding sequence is TGTGCCAGCAGCCCGGACAGGGAACCTGCAACTAATGAAAAACTGTTTTCT. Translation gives CASSPDREPATNEKLFS.

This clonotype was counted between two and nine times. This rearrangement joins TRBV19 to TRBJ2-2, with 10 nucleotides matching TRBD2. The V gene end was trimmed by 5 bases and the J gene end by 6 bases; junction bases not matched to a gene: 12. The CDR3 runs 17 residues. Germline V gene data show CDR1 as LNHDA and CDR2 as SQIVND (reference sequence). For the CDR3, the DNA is TGTGCCAGTAGTTCGAAGCGGGGGGGCTTTCTGGCCGGGGAGCTGTTTTTT. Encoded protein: CASSSKRGGFLAGELFF.

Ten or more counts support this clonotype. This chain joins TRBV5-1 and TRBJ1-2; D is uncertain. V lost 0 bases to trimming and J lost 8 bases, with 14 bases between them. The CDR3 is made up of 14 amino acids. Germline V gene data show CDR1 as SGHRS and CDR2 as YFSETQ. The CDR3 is CASSLADTPSGYTF. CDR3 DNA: TGCGCCAGCAGCTTGGCTGACACCCCCTCGGGCTACACCTTC.

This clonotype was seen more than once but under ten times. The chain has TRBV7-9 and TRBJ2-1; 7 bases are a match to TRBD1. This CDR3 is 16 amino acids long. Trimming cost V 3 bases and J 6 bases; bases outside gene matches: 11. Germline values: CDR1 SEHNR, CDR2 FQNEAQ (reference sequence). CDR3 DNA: TGTGCCAGCAGCTTCCGCGACAGGGCCAGGGTCAATGAGCAGTTCTTC. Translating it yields CASSFRDRARVNEQFF. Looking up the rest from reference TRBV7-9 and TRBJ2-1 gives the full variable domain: DTGVSQNPRHKITKRGQNVTFRCDPISEHNRLYWYRQTLGQGPEFLTYFQNEAQLEKSRLLSDRFSAERPKGSFSTLEIQRTEQGDSAMYLCASSFRDRARVNEQFFGPGTRLTVL.

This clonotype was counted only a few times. The CDR3 is CASITQGAGYGYTF. DNA of the CDR3: TGTGCCAGCATTACCCAGGGGGCCGGGTATGGCTACACCTTC. V usage is TRBV12-3 or TRBV12-4 and J usage is TRBJ1-2, with 8 bases that match TRBD1. The CDR3 runs to 14 residues. Trimming removed 7 bases from V and 5 bases from J; junction bases left unmatched: 9.

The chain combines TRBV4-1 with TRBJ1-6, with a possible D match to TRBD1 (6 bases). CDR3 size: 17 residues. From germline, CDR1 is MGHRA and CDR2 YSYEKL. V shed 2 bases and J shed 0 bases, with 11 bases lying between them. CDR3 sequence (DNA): TGCGCCAGCAGCCAAAGAGGGGGTAGCTCCTATAATTCACCCCTCCACTTT. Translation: CASSQRGGSSYNSPLHF.